The present entry profiles one TCR beta chain with its context. Antigen specificity is unknown. The data stem from a study of Graves' ophthalmopathy and Graves' hyperthyroidism. Points from the study as a whole: Researchers report that a 13-signature model separated ophthalmopathy from stable hyperthyroidism, posting around 86% sensitivity and roughly 80% specificity. Prediction of ophthalmopathy progression reached roughly 64% sensitivity and around 76% specificity. Most thyroid clonotypes expanded beyond 0.001 frequency were also found in blood.

Amplification targeted the TCR beta CDR3 regions, with RNA transcripts as the source material. Amplification began with first-round RT-PCR using HTBI primers, then second-round multiplex PCR was performed. TCRdb re-called the multiplex PCR reads through MiXCR, storing one row per CDR3 protein. The table shows some 39,000 distinct CDR3 sequences, with 45% to 55% occurring only once. This CDR3 is 15 amino acids long. Trimming left V 3 bases short and J 3 bases short, with 17 bases between. Germline V lookup: CDR1 DFQATT, CDR2 SNEGSKA (reference sequence). Stable hyperthyroidism denotes an absence of ophthalmopathy throughout 18 months of follow-up.

The receptor's source is an adult woman with stable Graves' hyperthyroidism. Material for sequencing was peripheral blood. The rearrangement uses TRBV20-1 and TRBJ1-1; possibly TRBD1 for D (6 bases). CDR3 nucleotide sequence: TGCAGTGCTAGGGGTGAATTTGGACAGTACACTGAAGCTTTCTTT. Protein: CSARGEFGQYTEAFF.